This T cell receptor beta chain is from a study of T-cell reconstitution after alpha-beta-depleted transplantation in children. This clonotype was seen a handful of times. TCRbeta library construction was performed incorporating unique molecular identifiers. TCRdb reanalysed the PCR reads using MiXCR and keeps one entry per CDR3 protein. The repertoire holds hundreds of thousands of distinct CDR3 sequences, with approximately 15% as singletons. This CDR3 is built from 16 residues. Germline V gene sequence: CDR1 MNHEY, CDR2 SMNVEV (reference sequence). V shed 5 bases and J 4 bases; nucleotides not matched to a gene: 7.

Sequencing was performed on PBMCs, mostly from graft donor cells, taken 360 days after TCRalphabeta/CD19-depleted stem cell transplant. This clonotype was sampled from a male patient younger than 18 who had a stem cell transplant for acute lymphoblastic leukemia, so the T cells may come from the graft donor. The chain employs TRBV27 and TRBJ2-1; 11 bases are a match to TRBD2. The CDR3 loop is CASSPFTSGSYNEQFF. For the CDR3, the DNA is TGTGCCAGCAGTCCCTTTACTAGCGGGAGTTACAATGAGCAGTTCTTC.